This entry lists 20 T cell receptor beta chains sequenced from one sample in a study of graft-versus-host responses after intestinal transplantation. Their cognate antigens are unknown. Assay: immunoSEQ multiplex PCR; the TCRdb copy retains only in-frame clones and omits some. The table shows tens of thousands of clones, with roughly 90% occurring only once. This specimen consisted of unstimulated CD4+ T cells sorted from spleen or lymph node cells, obtained before transplant. The source is a human donor who was the organ donor for an intestinal transplant.

This chain links TRBV7-9 with TRBJ2-4; D possibly corresponds to TRBD1 (5 bases). Trimming took off 1 base at V and 3 bases at J, with 10 bases between the two ends. The CDR3 length is 15 residues. The germline gives CDR1 SEHNR, CDR2 FQNEAQ (reference sequence). Written as DNA, the CDR3 is TGTGCCAGCAGCTTAGGGGGCAGTGACAAAAACATTCAGTACTTC. Its translation is CASSLGGSDKNIQYF.

DNA for the CDR3: TGTGCCTGGAGTCCCCCCGGGACAGGGCGATACGAGCAGTACTTC. The encoded protein is CAWSPPGTGRYEQYF. The rearrangement uses TRBV30 and TRBJ2-7; TRBD1 matches at 9 bases. Trimming cost V 2 bases and J 4 bases; bases outside gene matches: 9. This CDR3 has 15 amino acids. Germline lookup yields CDR1 GTSNPN and CDR2 SVGIG (reference sequence).

This chain joins TRBV27 and TRBJ2-1; maybe TRBD2 (5 bases). With 5 bases removed from V and 0 bases from J, the gap between germline ends came to 20 bases. The CDR3 covers 18 residues. In germline, CDR1 is MNHEY, CDR2 SMNVEV (reference sequence). CDR3 coding DNA: TGTGCCAGCAGTGATAACCAAGGCGGGTACAGCTCCTACAATGAGCAGTTCTTC. Translating gives CASSDNQGGYSSYNEQFF.

The chain has TRBV11-2 and TRBJ2-7; D gene unclear. The CDR3 is 13 residues long. Per germline, CDR1 SGHAT and CDR2 FQNNGV. The V end lost 1 base, the J end lost 7 bases, and 11 bases lay between the germline ends. The CDR3 coding sequence is TGTGCCAGCAGCTTAGCCACCACGCGAGAGCAGTACTTC. Its translation is CASSLATTREQYF.

This chain connects TRBV5-4 to TRBJ2-7, with 10 bases lining up with TRBD2. Per the germline V gene, CDR1 is SGHNT and CDR2 is YYREEE (reference sequence). This CDR3 spans 15 amino acids. Trimming cost V 3 bases and J 5 bases; bases outside gene matches: 8. The CDR3 nucleotides are TGTGCCAGCAGCTCCACCGGGACTAGCGTTGACGAGCAGTACTTC. It is translated as CASSSTGTSVDEQYF.

As concerns this clone: At one boundary the junction diverges from the germline segment, which might be a read error. The chain couples TRBV7-7 to TRBJ2-1; TRBD2 matches 8 bases. The CDR3 length is 16 residues. Germline V gene data show CDR1 as SSHAT and CDR2 as FNYEAQ (reference sequence). DNA for the CDR3: TGTGCTAGCAGCTTAGAGGGCGTGCGGGGGGTCAATGAGCAGTTCTTC. Encoded protein: CASSLEGVRGVNEQFF.

This clone has more than one count but fewer than ten. The chain carries TRBV7-2 and TRBJ2-3, with TRBD2 identical over 9 bases. CDR1 is SGHTA, CDR2 FQGNSA, per germline. V lost 1 base and J lost 6; bases outside the gene matches: 11. This CDR3 has 17 amino acids. CDR3 region: CASSLVWLAGPRDTQYF. CDR3 nucleotides: TGTGCCAGCAGCTTAGTGTGGCTAGCGGGACCTAGGGATACGCAGTATTTT. The whole variable domain, filled in from reference TRBV7-2 and TRBJ2-3, reads GAGVSQSPSNKVTEKGKDVELRCDPISGHTALYWYRQSLGQGLEFLIYFQGNSAPDKSGLPSDRFSAERTGGSVSTLTIQRTQQEDSAVYLCASSLVWLAGPRDTQYFGPGTRLTVL.

In this sample, this clone turned up once. This sequence joins TRBV25-1 and TRBJ1-1, with D unresolved. The V end lost 6 bases, the J end lost 6 bases, and 23 bases lay between the germline ends. The CDR3 loop spans 16 amino acids. CDR1 MGHDK and CDR2 SYGVNS come from the germline V gene. The CDR3 nucleotides are TGTGCCAGCAGCCCCACCGGGAACACCAAACAAGCTGAAGCTTTCTTT. Amino acids: CASSPTGNTKQAEAFF.

This clone was observed once. This chain links TRBV5-1 with TRBJ2-5, with 7 bases that match TRBD1. This CDR3 is built from 15 residues. J gave up 2 bases and V 4 bases, and 8 bases lay outside the gene matches. In germline, CDR1 is SGHRS, CDR2 YFSETQ. The CDR3, as DNA: TGCGCCAGCAGCCCGGTCCAGGGGGTTCAAGAGACCCAGTACTTC. Amino acid sequence: CASSPVQGVQETQYF.

The V and J genes are TRBV30 and TRBJ1-2, with 8 positions matching TRBD1. After removal of 3 bases from V and 5 bases from J, the junction contained 8 bases not matched to a gene. The CDR3 loop spans 14 amino acids. Germline V gives CDR1 GTSNPN, CDR2 SVGIG (reference sequence). The CDR3 sequence is CAWSKDRGEYGYTF. The CDR3 nucleotides read TGTGCCTGGAGCAAAGACAGGGGAGAATATGGCTACACCTTC. The full variable domain, its missing parts supplied by reference TRBV30 and TRBJ1-2, is SQTIHQWPATLVQPVGSPLSLECTVEGTSNPNLYWYRQAAGRGLQLLFYSVGIGQISSEVPQNLSASRPQDRQFILSSKKLLLSDSGFYLCAWSKDRGEYGYTFGSGTRLTVV.

The chain uses TRBV18 and TRBJ1-1; D perhaps matches TRBD1 (6 bases). V dropped 5 bases and J dropped 1 base, with 17 bases sitting between them. CDR1 and CDR2 from the germline V gene are KGHSH and LQKENI. The CDR3 has 16 residues. In DNA form, the CDR3 reads TGTGCCAGCTCAGCCCTGAGAGGGGGGGGGAACACTGAAGCTTTCTTT. Encoded protein: CASSALRGGGNTEAFF.

CDR3 amino acids: CATSRARQGHTEAFF. CDR3 DNA: TGTGCCACCAGCAGAGCACGTCAGGGGCACACTGAAGCTTTCTTT. The chain carries TRBV15 and TRBJ1-1, with a tentative D call TRBD1 (6 bases). This CDR3 has 15 amino acids. Germline V lookup: CDR1 LNHNV, CDR2 YYDKDF (reference sequence). V shed 1 base and J shed 3 bases, with 12 bases lying between them. Together with reference TRBV15 and TRBJ1-1, the CDR3 gives the full variable domain: DAMVIQNPRYQVTQFGKPVTLSCSQTLNHNVMYWYQQKSSQAPKLLFHYYDKDFNNEADTPDNFQSRRPNTSFCFLDIRSPGLGDTAMYLCATSRARQGHTEAFFGQGTRLTVV.

The genes are TRBV9 and TRBJ2-5; 9 bases agree with TRBD2. Germline V gives CDR1 SGDLS, CDR2 YYNGEE. The CDR3 is 16 residues long. J was trimmed by 9 bases and V by 2 bases; bases with no gene match: 14. Here the CDR3 DNA reads TGTGCCAGCAGCGTCGAGGGAAAAGCGGGAGGTGGGTCCCAGTACTTC. This gives the protein CASSVEGKAGGGSQYF.

The chain recombines TRBV6-5 with TRBJ2-3; weak D call: TRBD2 (6 bases). V lost 0 bases to trimming and J lost 1 base, with 8 bases between them. From germline, CDR1 is MNHEY and CDR2 SVGAGI. The CDR3 loop spans 15 amino acids. The DNA for the CDR3 is TGTGCCAGCAGTTACTCGGCTAGCGGCACAGATACGCAGTATTTT. Encoded protein: CASSYSASGTDTQYF.

This chain connects TRBV21-1 to TRBJ1-1; no DNA check was done on the table's D call, TRBD1. TRBV21-1 is annotated as a pseudogene. The CDR3 extends over 16 amino acids. The CDR3 coding sequence is TGTGCCAGCAGCTGCCAGGGCCTATTAATGAACACTGAAGCTTTCTTT. Amino acid sequence: CASSCQGLLMNTEAFF.

The genes are TRBV9 and TRBJ2-3; TRBD2 aligns across 11 bases. The length of the CDR3 is 17 residues. Germline V gene sequence: CDR1 SGDLS, CDR2 YYNGEE. V shed 0 bases, J shed 4 bases, and the junction held 7 bases outside the gene matches. CDR3 DNA: TGTGCCAGCAGCGTAGGGCGTAGCGGGAGGGGGTCAGATACGCAGTATTTT. It translates to CASSVGRSGRGSDTQYF.

CDR3 sequence reads: CASSLPTGEQYF. CDR3 nucleotide sequence: TGTGCCAGCAGCTTGCCTACCGGCGAGCAGTACTTC. The chain links TRBV7-2 to TRBJ2-7; D uncertain. Looked up from germline, CDR1 is SGHTA and CDR2 is FQGNSA. The V end was cut by 3 bases, the J end by 6 bases, with 9 bases between. The CDR3 is 12 amino acids.

The chain joins TRBV5-1 to TRBJ1-5; 11 nucleotides align to TRBD1. The V gene's germline CDR1 is SGHRS and CDR2 YFSETQ. Germline trimming cut 0 bases from V and 6 bases from J; bases unmatched to any gene: 11. This CDR3 is 18 amino acids long. The CDR3 coding sequence is TGCGCCAGCAGCTTGGTGGGGACAGGGGGAATAAGAGGTCAGCCCCAGCATTTT. Its translation: CASSLVGTGGIRGQPQHF.

The gene calls are TRBV6-6 and TRBJ2-7, with D perhaps TRBD2 (5 bases). Trimming removed 4 bases at V and 5 bases at J, with 18 bases between. The germline V gene encodes CDR1 MNHNY and CDR2 SVGAGI (reference sequence). The CDR3 totals 15 residues. CDR3 protein: CASSFLGEGWDEQYF. CDR3 sequence (DNA): TGTGCCAGCAGTTTTTTGGGAGAAGGGTGGGACGAGCAGTACTTC.

The chain couples TRBV6-1 to TRBJ2-2; TRBD1 is a possible D gene (5 bases). With 7 bases removed from V and 4 bases from J, the gap between germline ends came to 10 bases. This CDR3 spans 13 amino acids. The V gene's germline CDR1 is MNHNS and CDR2 SASEGT. In nucleotides, the CDR3 is TGTGCCAGCACCGGAAGGGGCACCGGGGAGCTGTTTTTT. Amino acids: CASTGRGTGELFF.